The 28 T cell receptor beta chains below come from one sample, sequenced in a study of radiotherapy plus CTLA-4 blockade in lung cancer. Sequencing was performed with immunoSEQ multiplex PCR; in TCRdb, only in-frame clones are kept and a portion is missing. The sample has tens of thousands of clones, 79% seen once. The sequencing used peripheral blood, collected from a patient treated with radiotherapy plus ipilimumab. All receptors derive from a human donor with non-small cell lung cancer who had a complete response to radiotherapy plus ipilimumab.

The chain is built from TRBV6-6 and TRBJ2-5; TRBD1 matches 8 bases. The CDR3 loop spans 15 amino acids. V trimming: 2 bases; J trimming: 0 bases; junction bases outside the gene matches: 2. CDR1 is MNHNY and CDR2 is SVGAGI in the germline V gene (reference sequence). The CDR3 here is CASSYRDRYQETQYF. CDR3 bases: TGTGCCAGCAGTTACCGGGACAGGTACCAAGAGACCCAGTACTTC.

V is TRBV15 and J is TRBJ2-1; 12 bases match TRBD2. Trimming removed 5 bases from V and 4 bases from J; junction bases left unmatched: 6. This CDR3 contains 16 residues. Germline CDR1 reads LNHNV; CDR2 reads YYDKDF (reference sequence). The CDR3 DNA reads as TGTGCCACCAGCGGAATAGGGACTAGCGGGTACAATGAGCAGTTCTTC. This gives the protein CATSGIGTSGYNEQFF.

In its sample, this clone was seen once. This rearrangement joins TRBV7-2 to TRBJ2-3; 8 bases match TRBD2. Germline V gene sequence: CDR1 SGHTA, CDR2 FQGNSA. V trimming: 3 bases; J trimming: 2 bases; junction bases outside the gene matches: 7. The CDR3 sequence is 16 residues long. The CDR3 protein is CASSFTGGRYTDTQYF. As DNA, the CDR3 is TGTGCCAGCAGCTTCACGGGGGGGCGATACACAGATACGCAGTATTTT.

V and J are TRBV27 and TRBJ1-6; D may be TRBD1 (5 bases). Trimming left V 6 bases short and J 10 bases short, with 13 bases between. This CDR3 has 13 residues. Germline V lookup: CDR1 MNHEY, CDR2 SMNVEV (reference sequence). Here the CDR3 reads CASSLGVYSPLHF. The CDR3 DNA reads as TGTGCCAGCAGCCTGGGGGTGTACTCACCCCTCCACTTT.

This clone was detected only a few times. The rearrangement joins TRBV5-5 to TRBJ1-2; perhaps TRBD1 as D (5 bases). This CDR3 has 13 residues. Germline loops: CDR1 SGHKS, CDR2 YYEKEE (reference sequence). V was clipped by 4 bases and J by 6 bases, with 13 bases between them. The CDR3 loop reads CASSQDRTNGYTF. The CDR3 DNA reads TGTGCCAGCAGCCAAGACAGAACCAATGGCTACACCTTC.

The V gene is TRBV5-1, the J gene TRBJ1-2; D call uncertain. CDR1 is SGHRS, CDR2 YFSETQ, per germline. This CDR3 has 14 residues. The V end was cut by 1 base, the J end by 7 bases, with 14 bases between. The CDR3 sequence is CASSLQLPDGGYTF. The CDR3 DNA is TGCGCCAGCAGCTTGCAACTCCCGGACGGTGGCTACACCTTC. Filled out from reference TRBV5-1 and TRBJ1-2, the complete variable domain reads KAGVTQTPRYLIKTRGQQVTLSCSPISGHRSVSWYQQTPGQGLQFLFEYFSETQRNKGNFPGRFSGRQFSNSRSEMNVSTLELGDSALYLCASSLQLPDGGYTFGSGTRLTVV.

CDR3 DNA: TGCAGCGCGTCGACAGCCCAAGAGACCCAGTACTTC. This gives the protein CSASTAQETQYF. The rearrangement joins TRBV29-1 to TRBJ2-5; D is possibly TRBD1 (5 bases). V was trimmed by 7 bases and J by 1 base, leaving 10 bases between them. The germline V gene encodes CDR1 SQVTM and CDR2 ANQGSEA. This CDR3 has 12 residues.

The CDR3 bases are TGTGCCAGCAGCTTAGCCTCTGGCAGCGGGGTGGGGGAGCAGTTCTTC. Encoded protein: CASSLASGSGVGEQFF. The V gene is TRBV7-6, the J gene TRBJ2-1, with 7 bases aligning to TRBD2. V lost 0 bases to trimming and J lost 10 bases; unmatched junction nucleotides: 12. The CDR3 is made up of 16 amino acids. Germline lookup yields CDR1 SGHVS and CDR2 FNYEAQ.

The chain combines TRBV19 with TRBJ2-5, with 12 nucleotides matching TRBD2. V shed 7 bases, J shed 5 bases, and the junction held 14 bases outside the gene matches. Germline V CDR1 and CDR2: LNHDA, SQIVND (reference sequence). The CDR3 spans 17 residues. The chain's CDR3 is CASTKSLLAGGRETQYF. The CDR3 DNA reads TGTGCCAGTACCAAATCCCTCCTAGCGGGGGGGCGCGAGACCCAGTACTTC.

V is TRBV2 and J is TRBJ2-1; D is possibly TRBD2 (6 bases). This CDR3 is built from 13 residues. Looked up from germline, CDR1 is SNHLY and CDR2 is FYNNEI. V lost 4 bases and J 15 bases, leaving 19 bases between the germline ends. CDR3 protein: CASSVTAGTGRFF. The CDR3 DNA sequence: TGTGCCAGCAGTGTCACGGCGGGAACGGGTCGGTTCTTC. Combining the CDR3 with reference TRBV2 and TRBJ2-1 gives the whole variable domain EPEVTQTPSHQVTQMGQEVILRCVPISNHLYFYWYRQILGQKVEFLVSFYNNEISEKSEIFDDQFSVERPDGSNFTLKIRSTKLEDSAMYFCASSVTAGTGRFFGPGTRLTVL.

This chain joins TRBV18 and TRBJ2-1; either TRBD1 or TRBD2 may supply D (5 bases each). The germline gives CDR1 KGHSH, CDR2 LQKENI. The CDR3 contains 15 residues. V lost 3 bases to trimming and J lost 0 bases, with 9 bases between them. CDR3 sequence: CASSPTGTSYNEQFF. The CDR3 bases are TGTGCCAGCTCACCTACCGGGACCTCCTACAATGAGCAGTTCTTC.

The CDR3 nucleotides read TGTGCCTGGAGCGTCGGGACAGCTTACGAGCAGTACGTC. Protein: CAWSVGTAYEQYV. The rearrangement uses TRBV30 and TRBJ2-7; 7 nucleotides align to TRBD1. The CDR3 contains 13 residues. Germline V gene lookup returns CDR1 GTSNPN and CDR2 SVGIG (reference sequence). The V and J ends lost 3 bases and 4 bases, in that order; junction bases with no gene match: 6.

The V and J genes are TRBV15 and TRBJ1-4; D may be TRBD1 (6 bases). CDR3 size: 16 residues. CDR1 and CDR2 from the germline V gene are LNHNV and YYDKDF (reference sequence). Trimming stripped 1 base from V and 5 bases from J, with 14 bases between. This CDR3 reads CATSRGGRGQNEKLFF. CDR3 coding DNA: TGTGCCACCAGCAGAGGGGGTAGGGGACAAAATGAAAAACTGTTTTTT. Full variable domain (outside the CDR3, taken from reference TRBV15 and TRBJ1-4): DAMVIQNPRYQVTQFGKPVTLSCSQTLNHNVMYWYQQKSSQAPKLLFHYYDKDFNNEADTPDNFQSRRPNTSFCFLDIRSPGLGDTAMYLCATSRGGRGQNEKLFFGSGTQLSVL.

The chain has TRBV19 and TRBJ2-7; D ambiguous. From germline, CDR1 is LNHDA and CDR2 SQIVND (reference sequence). V was cut by 3 bases and J by 6 bases, with 12 bases left in between. The CDR3 extends over 13 amino acids. The CDR3: CASSIRAESEQYF. In nucleotides, the CDR3 is TGTGCCAGTAGTATCCGGGCTGAAAGCGAGCAGTACTTC.

This chain joins TRBV25-1 and TRBJ2-1, with 11 bases matching TRBD2. Germline lookup yields CDR1 MGHDK and CDR2 SYGVNS. V gave up 3 bases and J gave up 8 bases; unmatched junction bases: 12. The CDR3 has 17 amino acids. Here the CDR3 DNA reads TGTGCCAGCAGTGACGCGGCTAGCGGGGGGCCGGTGGATGAGCAGTTCTTC. Its protein product is CASSDAASGGPVDEQFF. Filled out from reference TRBV25-1 and TRBJ2-1, the complete variable domain reads EADIYQTPRYLVIGTGKKITLECSQTMGHDKMYWYQQDPGMELHLIHYSYGVNSTEKGDLSSESTVSRIRTEHFPLTLESARPSHTSQYLCASSDAASGGPVDEQFFGPGTRLTVL.

The chain carries TRBV29-1 and TRBJ1-2; the D gene is possibly TRBD1 (5 bases). The CDR3 extends over 12 amino acids. Germline V gives CDR1 SQVTM, CDR2 ANQGSEA. V was cut by 5 bases and J by 5 bases, with 12 bases left in between. CDR3: CSVLGTEYGYTF. CDR3 sequence (DNA): TGCAGCGTTCTTGGGACGGAATATGGCTACACCTTC. Using reference TRBV29-1 and TRBJ1-2 for the parts outside the CDR3, the full variable domain is SAVISQKPSRDICQRGTSLTIQCQVDSQVTMMFWYRQQPGQSLTLIATANQGSEATYESGFVIDKFPISRPNLTFSTLTVSNMSPEDSSIYLCSVLGTEYGYTFGSGTRLTVV.

The chain is built from TRBV5-4 and TRBJ2-3; D might be TRBD2 (5 bases). CDR1 SGHNT and CDR2 YYREEE come from the germline V gene (reference sequence). With 4 bases removed from V and 9 bases from J, the gap between germline ends came to 15 bases. CDR3 size: 13 residues. The CDR3 reads CASSRPWRGTQYF. Written as DNA, the CDR3 is TGTGCCAGCAGCCGTCCGTGGAGAGGGACGCAGTATTTT.

The rearrangement joins TRBV4-1 to TRBJ1-3; D remains ambiguous. The CDR3 sequence is 17 residues long. Germline values: CDR1 MGHRA, CDR2 YSYEKL. V dropped 0 bases and J dropped 1 base, with 13 bases sitting between them. CDR3 DNA sequence: TGCGCCAGCAGCCAAGATTTGAGAGGGAGTTCTGGAAACACCATATATTTT. Translated: CASSQDLRGSSGNTIYF.

This chain joins TRBV7-2 and TRBJ1-5, with a tentative D call TRBD1 (6 bases). Germline-derived CDR1 and CDR2 are SGHTA and FQGNSA. This CDR3 region has 14 residues. The V end was cut by 6 bases, the J end by 4 bases, with 13 bases between. The CDR3 loop is CASRQQGGNQPQHF. Written as DNA, the CDR3 is TGTGCCAGCAGGCAACAAGGGGGTAATCAGCCCCAGCATTTT.

The chain has TRBV21-1 and TRBJ1-5; the table calls TRBD1, which could not be checked here. TRBV21-1 is a known pseudogene. CDR3 size: 15 residues. The CDR3 DNA is TGTGCCAGCAGCAAAGCGCCCAGGGCAAATCAGCCCCAGCATTTT. Its translation: CASSKAPRANQPQHF.

The chain uses TRBV15 and TRBJ2-2; tentatively, D is TRBD1 (7 bases). The V and J ends lost 3 bases and 4 bases respectively, with 12 bases between them. The germline gives CDR1 LNHNV, CDR2 YYDKDF (reference sequence). The CDR3 consists of 15 residues. The DNA of the CDR3 is TGTGCCACCAGCAGCAGGGGGGAGCGCACCGGGGAGCTGTTTTTT. Residues: CATSSRGERTGELFF. Drawing the rest from reference TRBV15 and TRBJ2-2, the complete variable domain is DAMVIQNPRYQVTQFGKPVTLSCSQTLNHNVMYWYQQKSSQAPKLLFHYYDKDFNNEADTPDNFQSRRPNTSFCFLDIRSPGLGDTAMYLCATSSRGERTGELFFGEGSRLTVL.

The rearrangement links TRBV30 to TRBJ2-2; D possibly corresponds to TRBD2 (6 bases). Germline V gives CDR1 GTSNPN, CDR2 SVGIG (reference sequence). This CDR3 comprises 16 residues. V was pared by 5 bases and J by 0 bases, with 16 bases between. CDR3 coding DNA: TGTGCCTGGGCTCGGGAGAGAGGGTCGAACACCGGGGAGCTGTTTTTT. Translating gives CAWARERGSNTGELFF.

Worth noting for this clone: A much larger clone differs by one base, so this may be a read error. The gene calls are TRBV7-2 and TRBJ2-7, with D perhaps matching TRBD1 (7 bases). V lost 2 bases and J lost 0, with 8 bases in between. Germline V gene sequence: CDR1 SGHTA, CDR2 FQGNSA. The CDR3 covers 14 residues. The CDR3 DNA is TGTGCCAGCAGCTTACAGGGGGGCTCCTACGAGCAGTACTTC. Translation gives CASSLQGGSYEQYF.

V gene TRBV6-1 combines with J gene TRBJ2-1, with TRBD2 as a possible D gene (5 bases). The CDR3 length is 13 residues. The germline V gene encodes CDR1 MNHNS and CDR2 SASEGT. Trimming pared 7 bases from V and 3 bases from J, leaving 10 bases between. The CDR3 reads CASTRTSYNEQFF. CDR3 DNA: TGTGCCAGCACCCGTACTAGCTACAATGAGCAGTTCTTC.

The V call is TRBV11-2, the J call TRBJ2-7; D is ambiguous. The length of the CDR3 is 14 residues. The V end lost 5 bases, the J end lost 2 bases, and 13 bases lay between the germline ends. Germline assignment: CDR1 SGHAT and CDR2 FQNNGV. In DNA form, the CDR3 reads TGTGCCAGCAGCACGCCGAGGATTACCTACGAGCAGTACGTC. Amino acids: CASSTPRITYEQYV.

The V call is TRBV7-9, the J call TRBJ1-1, with no clear D. In germline, CDR1 is SEHNR, CDR2 FQNEAQ (reference sequence). The CDR3 loop spans 14 amino acids. V was clipped by 3 bases and J by 4 bases, with 12 bases between them. The CDR3, as DNA: TGTGCCAGCAGCTTTAGATTTGATGGCACTGAAGCTTTCTTT. Its protein product is CASSFRFDGTEAFF.

This clone was detected once. The J gene is TRBJ1-2, the V gene TRBV18, with TRBD1 matching over 8 bases. The junction had 8 bases not matched to a gene; V was cut back by 2 bases and J by 3 bases. The CDR3 has 16 residues. CDR1 and CDR2 from the germline V gene are KGHSH and LQKENI. CDR3 loop: CASSPLYETGDYGYTF. The CDR3 nucleotides are TGTGCCAGCTCACCATTGTATGAGACAGGGGACTATGGCTACACCTTC.

The count of this clone is one. This sequence joins TRBV9 and TRBJ1-1, with 7 bases lining up with TRBD1. The ends lost 2 bases at V and 5 bases at J; junction bases unmatched: 6. Germline V gene lookup returns CDR1 SGDLS and CDR2 YYNGEE. This CDR3 region has 14 residues. The CDR3 region is CASSVSGGGTEAFF. CDR3 DNA: TGTGCCAGCAGCGTTTCAGGGGGTGGTACTGAAGCTTTCTTT.